The next 22 T cell receptor beta chains were all read from a single sample in a study of blood T cell repertoires in COVID-19 (dated by TCRdb to 2019 to 2021). Libraries were made using the immunoSEQ multiplex PCR assay. The immuneACCESS repertoire file appears here via TCRdb, limited to in-frame rearrangements. These files lack a portion of the clones; in checked studies, under half of the deficit traces to unresolved V genes, and the cause of the others is not known. Counted in this sample were some 180,000 clones; around 83% of them appeared once. The top ten clones comprise approximately 6.2% of the sample. The specimen was PBMCs or T cells enriched from blood (not recorded which). The receptor set was obtained from a man in his forties who had recovered from COVID-19.

The rearrangement links TRBV27 to TRBJ1-1, with D possibly matching TRBD1 (6 bases). The V gene lost 5 bases and the J gene lost 11 bases, with 24 bases spanning the gap. The CDR3 loop spans 15 amino acids. Germline values: CDR1 MNHEY, CDR2 SMNVEV (reference sequence). The CDR3 sequence: CASSPGLDSPKGAFF. In DNA form, the CDR3 reads TGTGCCAGCAGTCCGGGGTTGGACAGCCCGAAGGGGGCTTTCTTT.

The DNA for the CDR3 is TGCGCCAGCAGCCCGGCCGAGGTGCGTGGGGGCTACACCTTC. This gives the protein CASSPAEVRGGYTF. J is TRBJ1-2 and V is TRBV5-1; D remains ambiguous. This CDR3 is built from 14 residues. V was shortened by 4 bases and J by 8 bases, with 18 bases between the two germline ends. CDR1 is SGHRS and CDR2 is YFSETQ in the germline V gene.

This clone was found a few times. The rearrangement joins TRBV20-1 to TRBJ2-1; 8 nucleotides agree with TRBD2. CDR3 length: 16 amino acids. Germline CDR1 and CDR2: DFQATT and SNEGSKA (reference sequence). The V gene end was trimmed by 3 bases and the J gene end by 7 bases; junction bases not matched to a gene: 14. The CDR3 DNA reads as TGCAGTGCTAGTAGTATTGTGGCGGGGGGAGGGAATGAGCAGTTCTTC. Translated: CSASSIVAGGGNEQFF.

The CDR3: CARSLRFLGNTIYF. Written as DNA, the CDR3 is TGTGCCAGAAGCTTGAGGTTTCTTGGAAACACCATATATTTT. This chain links TRBV7-5 with TRBJ1-3. TRBV7-5 has pseudogene status. The CDR3 is 14 residues long.

This clone was picked up one time. The V call is TRBV2, the J call TRBJ1-5; 7 bases agree with TRBD1. The CDR3 loop spans 13 amino acids. Germline CDR1 reads SNHLY; CDR2 reads FYNNEI. Germline trimming cut 8 bases from V and 5 bases from J; bases unmatched to any gene: 6. The CDR3 loop is CASHPGQYQPQHF. CDR3 in DNA: TGTGCCAGCCATCCGGGACAGTATCAGCCCCAGCATTTT.

This sequence joins TRBV28 and TRBJ1-5; weak D call: TRBD1 (6 bases). Per the germline V gene, CDR1 is MDHEN and CDR2 is SYDVKM. V was shortened by 2 bases and J by 4 bases, with 15 bases between the two germline ends. This CDR3 comprises 16 residues. The CDR3: CASSLTAGEGNQPQHF. The CDR3 bases are TGTGCCAGCAGTTTAACTGCAGGGGAAGGGAATCAGCCCCAGCATTTT.

This rearrangement joins TRBV6-5 to TRBJ1-3, with 9 bases identical to TRBD1. The trim removed 6 bases at V and 7 bases at J, leaving 4 bases unmatched. Germline-derived CDR1 and CDR2 are MNHEY and SVGAGI. The CDR3 covers 13 residues. The CDR3 region is CASSRDRGNTIYF. In DNA form, the CDR3 reads TGTGCCAGCAGCCGTGACAGGGGGAACACCATATATTTT.

The chain uses TRBV11-2 and TRBJ2-5; 7 bases align to TRBD2. The CDR3 spans 15 residues. Germline CDR1 SGHAT, CDR2 FQNNGV. V lost 7 bases and J lost 0; bases outside the gene matches: 8. The CDR3 loop reads CASNPVGGYQETQYF. The CDR3 DNA reads TGTGCCAGCAACCCGGTGGGGGGGTACCAAGAGACCCAGTACTTC.

The chain combines TRBV6-5 with TRBJ1-2, with a possible D match to TRBD1 (5 bases). V lost 8 bases and J lost 2, with 9 bases in between. The germline CDR1 and CDR2 sequences are MNHEY and SVGAGI. CDR3 length equals 12 residues. The CDR3 DNA follows: TGTGCCAGCCAAGACAGCAACTATGGCTACACCTTC. It is translated as CASQDSNYGYTF.

This rearrangement joins TRBV20-1 to TRBJ1-2; unclear D gene. Germline CDR1 is DFQATT and CDR2 is SNEGSKA (reference sequence). The V and J ends lost 5 bases and 8 bases respectively, with 9 bases between them. The CDR3 consists of 10 residues. CDR3 DNA sequence: TGCAGTGCTGACGACAACGGCTACACCTTC. Protein product: CSADDNGYTF.

V gene TRBV7-8 combines with J gene TRBJ2-2; a weak D match, TRBD1 (7 bases). V shed 2 bases and J shed 6 bases, with 16 bases lying between them. CDR1 is SGHVS, CDR2 FQNEAQ, per germline. The CDR3 totals 16 residues. The DNA for the CDR3 is TGTGCCAGCAGCTTAAGTAGGGGGCGCGGGGCCGGGGAGCTGTTTTTT. Protein: CASSLSRGRGAGELFF.

The chain has TRBV6-5 and TRBJ2-7, with D maybe TRBD2 (6 bases). The CDR3 has 15 amino acids. V was trimmed by 5 bases and J by 3 bases, leaving 17 bases between them. Looked up from germline, CDR1 is MNHEY and CDR2 is SVGAGI. CDR3 DNA sequence: TGTGCCAGCAGTATCCGGGCCGGGGGAGTCTACGAGCAGTACTTC. Its translation is CASSIRAGGVYEQYF.

The rearrangement joins TRBV30 to TRBJ2-1; TRBD2 matches at 9 bases. The germline V gene encodes CDR1 GTSNPN and CDR2 SVGIG (reference sequence). V lost 2 bases, J lost 7 bases, and 9 bases stayed unmatched. This CDR3 is 15 amino acids long. CDR3 DNA: TGTGCCTGGAGTTTCCTACGAGCGGGGGGAAATGAGCAGTTCTTC. Residues: CAWSFLRAGGNEQFF.

The chain carries TRBV7-9 and TRBJ2-7; TRBD2 agrees at 9 bases. Germline CDR1 and CDR2: SEHNR and FQNEAQ (reference sequence). V trimming: 4 bases; J trimming: 7 bases; junction bases outside the gene matches: 8. CDR3 length: 14 amino acids. Here the CDR3 DNA reads TGTGCCAGCAGCTCGAGCGGGAGGCCCGGAGAGCAGTACTTC. It specifies CASSSSGRPGEQYF.

V and J are TRBV28 and TRBJ1-3, with TRBD1 identical over 10 bases. The CDR3 has 18 amino acids. The germline CDR1 and CDR2 sequences are MDHEN and SYDVKM. V lost 3 bases and J lost 4; bases outside the gene matches: 12. The CDR3 DNA reads TGTGCCAGCAGTTTCCCCTCGACAGGGGGCGAATTCGGAAACACCATATATTTT. Protein product: CASSFPSTGGEFGNTIYF. The full variable domain, in which reference TRBV28 and TRBJ1-3 provide the parts outside the CDR3, is DVKVTQSSRYLVKRTGEKVFLECVQDMDHENMFWYRQDPGLGLRLIYFSYDVKMKEKGDIPEGYSVSREKKERFSLILESASTNQTSMYLCASSFPSTGGEFGNTIYFGEGSWLTVV.

This clone was detected only a few times. V and J are TRBV3-1 (or the pseudogene TRBV3-2) and TRBJ2-7, with a tentative D call TRBD2 (6 bases). The length of the CDR3 is 19 residues. The germline V gene has CDR1 LGHDT and CDR2 YNNKEL (reference sequence). Trimming cost V 0 bases and J 2 bases, with 23 bases left between them. The CDR3 sequence is CASSQDGGSLGVFAYEQYF. Here the CDR3 DNA reads TGTGCCAGCAGCCAAGATGGAGGGTCATTGGGGGTCTTCGCCTACGAGCAGTACTTC.

This sequence joins TRBV7-3 and TRBJ2-1, with 7 nucleotides matching TRBD2. Germline CDR1 and CDR2: SGHTA and FQGTGA. This CDR3 contains 15 residues. V shed 5 bases, J shed 2 bases, and the junction held 6 bases outside the gene matches. DNA of the CDR3: TGTGCCAGCAGCAGCTCTAGCGGTCCCTACAATGAGCAGTTCTTC. The encoded protein is CASSSSSGPYNEQFF.

The V and J genes are TRBV11-2 and TRBJ1-1, with TRBD1 matching over 8 bases. The germline V gene encodes CDR1 SGHAT and CDR2 FQNNGV. The V segment lost 0 bases and the J segment 10 bases; nucleotides outside the gene matches: 4. The CDR3 totals 13 residues. The CDR3 protein is CASSLERTGSAFF. CDR3 DNA: TGTGCCAGCAGCTTAGAAAGGACAGGGTCAGCTTTCTTT.

V and J are TRBV4-1 and TRBJ2-2; D gene ambiguous. From germline, CDR1 is MGHRA and CDR2 YSYEKL. Trimming shortened V by 5 bases and J by 4 bases, and 20 bases separated the two germline ends. There are 17 residues in the CDR3. CDR3 protein: CASSFSLQDKLTGELFF. The CDR3 nucleotides are TGCGCCAGCAGCTTCTCCCTGCAGGATAAACTCACCGGGGAGCTGTTTTTT.

This clone appeared a few times. The rearrangement uses TRBV19 and TRBJ1-5, with D unresolved. The CDR3 totals 13 residues. CDR1 and CDR2 from the germline V gene are LNHDA and SQIVND (reference sequence). Deletions cut 6 bases from V and 0 bases from J, with 6 bases between. The CDR3 here is CASRLYSNQPQHF. Here the CDR3 DNA reads TGTGCCAGTAGACTCTATAGCAATCAGCCCCAGCATTTT.

The chain couples TRBV3-1 (or the pseudogene TRBV3-2) to TRBJ1-1; 10 bases agree with TRBD1. The CDR3 extends over 17 amino acids. The germline CDR1 and CDR2 sequences are LGHDT and YNNKEL (reference sequence). V was clipped by 4 bases and J by 1 base; unmatched bases: 9. The CDR3 is CASSLVPGQGTNTEAFF. The DNA for the CDR3 is TGTGCCAGCAGCCTCGTCCCGGGACAGGGGACGAACACTGAAGCTTTCTTT.

The chain recombines TRBV10-3 with TRBJ2-7; TRBD2 is a possible D gene (6 bases). CDR1 and CDR2 (germline): ENHRY, SYGVKD. Trimming removed 6 bases from V and 5 bases from J, with 14 bases in between. The CDR3 consists of 13 residues. CDR3 residues: CAIRNGGNDEQYF. In nucleotides, the CDR3 is TGTGCCATCAGGAACGGGGGTAACGACGAGCAGTACTTC.